This is a list of T cell receptor beta chains from one sample in a study of blood T cell repertoires in COVID-19. The table came from immunoSEQ multiplex PCR; TCRdb's copy has only in-frame clones and leaves some out. The table has around 130,000 clones, about 86% seen once. The material sequenced was peripheral blood. Source of these receptors: a woman aged 45-65 years who had recovered from COVID-19. Each CDR3 is given with its conserved first and last residue. Each record gives: J gene, D gene, clone size, V gene, CDR3 protein. The D gene is left open where the match is weak. A row's size may be missing; if present it is once, few, many or a size class.

TRBJ1-2 | - | - | TRBV7-9 | CASSATGYGYTF
TRBJ2-1 | TRBD2 | - | TRBV4-3 | CASSQDRGLAGDNEQFF
TRBJ1-3 | - | - | TRBV10-1 | CASKPGRTVLSGNTIYF
TRBJ1-3 | - | - | TRBV4-1 | CASSQLVHSGNTIYF
TRBJ1-1 | - | - | TRBV12-3/TRBV12-4 | CASSTREGTEAFF
TRBJ2-5 | - | - | TRBV21-1 | CASSKGKEETQYF
TRBJ2-1 | - | - | TRBV9 | CASSGLRTAYNEQFF
TRBJ1-5 | TRBD1 | - | TRBV18 | CASSPDRHQPQHF
TRBJ1-6 | - | - | TRBV6-4 | CASSERSSYNSPLHF
TRBJ2-5 | - | - | TRBV13 | CASSLGITARGTQYF
TRBJ2-6 | TRBD1 | - | TRBV2 | CASSGGQIVLTF
TRBJ1-2 | - | - | TRBV2 | CASSEEGFGNYGYTF
TRBJ1-6 | - | - | TRBV19 | CASSGGASYNSPLHF
TRBJ2-7 | TRBD1 | - | TRBV7-9 | CASSFQTGGVNEQYF
TRBJ1-2 | - | - | TRBV27 | CASKRHRGYNGYTF
TRBJ2-7 | - | - | TRBV18 | CASSPRVTGRPSGEQYF
TRBJ2-1 | TRBD2 | - | TRBV4-3 | CASSQSGLAGYDEQFF
TRBJ2-2 | TRBD2 | once | TRBV5-1 | CASSLWLAGGVNTGELFF
TRBJ1-5 | - | few | TRBV19 | CASKSYDRVFQPQHF
TRBJ2-1 | TRBD2 | - | TRBV11-3 | CASSLDPSSGTYNEQFF
TRBJ2-5 | TRBD1 | - | TRBV5-1 | CASRGDRGETQYF
TRBJ2-1 | - | - | TRBV3-1/TRBV3-2 | CASSLYAAQREQFF
TRBJ2-7 | - | - | TRBV21-1 | CASPDSSYEQYF
TRBJ2-1 | TRBD2 | - | TRBV3-1/TRBV3-2 | CASSQDSIGTSFLNEQFF
TRBJ1-3 | - | - | TRBV7-2 | CASSPGSGNTIYF
TRBJ2-3 | - | - | TRBV27 | CASSRQLGQTDTQYF
TRBJ1-1 | TRBD1 | - | TRBV27 | CASAGTGILSAFF
TRBJ2-2 | TRBD1 | - | TRBV27 | CASSSGTGVTGELFF
TRBJ2-7 | TRBD1 | - | TRBV10-1 | CASSGTGRTYEQYF
TRBJ1-2 | - | - | TRBV6-5 | CASRPDRNLYGYTF
TRBJ2-2 | - | - | TRBV5-4 | CASSLSLQGPGELFF
TRBJ2-5 | TRBD1 | - | TRBV27 | CASRGQGAVTQYF
TRBJ2-7 | TRBD1 | - | TRBV3-1/TRBV3-2 | CASSQDYRGEQYF
TRBJ2-7 | TRBD2 | few | TRBV7-2 | CASSLPGGLHEQYF
TRBJ1-5 | TRBD1 | - | TRBV6-2/TRBV6-3 | CASSYRDRGFNQPQHF
TRBJ1-2 | - | - | TRBV5-4 | CASSSDERTYGYTF
TRBJ2-7 | TRBD2 | - | TRBV7-6 | CASSLAITSGGKVSEQYF
TRBJ2-2 | - | once | TRBV4-1 | CASSQAGLASGENGELFF
TRBJ2-1 | TRBD1 | - | TRBV6-6 | CASSYGTDYNEQFF
TRBJ2-1 | - | - | TRBV5-1 | CASRRDDRFSNEQFF
TRBJ2-3 | - | - | TRBV10-2 | CASSDARVTTQYF
TRBJ2-3 | TRBD1 | - | TRBV27 | CASSLRQGFADTQYF
TRBJ2-1 | - | - | TRBV5-1 | CASSSGVWGDNEQFF
TRBJ2-7 | TRBD1 | - | TRBV5-1 | CASSLQGASYEQYF
TRBJ1-2 | TRBD1 | - | TRBV14 | CASGRQGSYGYTF
TRBJ1-6 | - | - | TRBV10-3 | CAISSTKDNSPLHF
TRBJ2-3 | TRBD2 | - | TRBV5-1 | CASSPEAGGTDTQYF
TRBJ2-5 | TRBD1 | - | TRBV29-1 | CSGGTGEETQYF
TRBJ2-7 | - | - | TRBV11-2 | CASSLQTSYEQYF
TRBJ2-7 | - | - | TRBV24-1 | CATSDSTGSGEQYF
TRBJ2-5 | TRBD1 | - | TRBV5-1 | CASSSNTGGGETQYF
TRBJ2-7 | TRBD1 | - | TRBV15 | CATSRSAGTGSEQYF
TRBJ2-1 | TRBD2 | - | TRBV6-6 | CASRWGGSNEQFF
TRBJ2-3 | TRBD1 | - | TRBV28 | CASSLLVGQGQYF
TRBJ2-1 | - | - | TRBV29-1 | CSSRTLSNEQFF
TRBJ2-3 | TRBD1 | - | TRBV12-5 | CASGQGDRLGTQYF
TRBJ2-1 | - | - | TRBV7-2 | CASSLRLVNEQFF
TRBJ2-1 | TRBD2 | - | TRBV29-1 | CSVEAPRAGGLFVGIEQFF